The clone carrying this T cell receptor (beta chain) was observed a handful of times. Its antigen is still unknown. The data stem from a study of post-analysis software for immune sequencing data. Across the study: The disease courses spanned relapsing-remitting, secondary progressive and progressive-relapsing forms of multiple sclerosis.

The TCR beta cDNA libraries carried unique molecular identifiers. Each CDR3 protein is one row after TCRdb ran MiXCR on the PCR reads. The data contain roughly 800,000 distinct CDR3 sequences, around 50% of them singletons. Overall study results and limits: Five or six TRBV segments appeared more often in patients than in controls, and TRBV5-6, TRBV5-1 and TRBV20-1 were among these. Those with multiple sclerosis, the patient group, showed significantly lower normalized Chao1 diversity than controls. Batch-mates among the samples co-clustered strongly by F measure.

Germline loops: CDR1 MNHEY, CDR2 SVGAGI. Losses at the gene ends were 4 bases for V and 6 bases for J; bases not matched to a gene: 8. This CDR3 is 18 amino acids long. The chain is built from TRBV6-5 and TRBJ2-2; 16 bases map to TRBD2. Sequenced sample: blood. The clonotype was recovered from a girl under 18 with multiple sclerosis. CDR3 sequence (DNA): TGTGCCAGCAGTTCCGGGACTAGCGGGAGGGCCAGCGCCGGGGAGCTGTTTTTT. Residues: CASSSGTSGRASAGELFF.